The entry below gives a single T cell receptor beta chain sequence along with its context. With V trimmed by 5 bases and J by 4 bases, 13 bases remained unmatched. In germline, CDR1 is SGHAT, CDR2 FQNNGV. The CDR3 contains 17 residues. This table comes from immunoSEQ multiplex PCR, and its TCRdb copy is limited to in-frame clones, with some not included. The sample shows 250,000 to 300,000 clones, about 88% of them seen only once. The data stem from a study of blood T cell repertoires in COVID-19. Enrolment of Seattle patients took place during active infection, and they were followed longitudinally. The rearrangement links TRBV11-2 to TRBJ2-2, with 7 positions matching TRBD2. The clonotype was recovered from a woman aged 25 to 39 with COVID-19, enrolled during active disease. Sample: peripheral blood. This CDR3 is CASSREYQAGPTGELFF. CDR3 DNA: TGTGCCAGCAGCCGAGAATACCAAGCGGGACCCACCGGGGAGCTGTTTTTT.